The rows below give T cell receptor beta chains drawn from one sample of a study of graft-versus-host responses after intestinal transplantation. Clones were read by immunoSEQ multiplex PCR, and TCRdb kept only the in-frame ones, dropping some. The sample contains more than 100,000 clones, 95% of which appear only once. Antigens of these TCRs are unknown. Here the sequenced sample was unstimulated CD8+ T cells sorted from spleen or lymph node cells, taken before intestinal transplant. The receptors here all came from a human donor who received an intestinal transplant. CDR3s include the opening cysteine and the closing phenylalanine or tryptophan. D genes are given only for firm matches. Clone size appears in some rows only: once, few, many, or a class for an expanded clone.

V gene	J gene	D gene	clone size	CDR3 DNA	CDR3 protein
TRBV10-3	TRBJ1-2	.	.	TGTGCCATCAGTGAACGGCCCCTGGCGGACTATGGCTACACCTTC	CAISERPLADYGYTF
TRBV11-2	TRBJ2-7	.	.	TGTGCCAGCAGCTTAGGCAGTGGGACCTACGAGCAGTACTTC	CASSLGSGTYEQYF
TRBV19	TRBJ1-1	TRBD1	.	TGTGCCAGTAGTTGGACAGGGGGTACTGAAGCTTTCTTT	CASSWTGGTEAFF
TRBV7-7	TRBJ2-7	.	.	TGTGCTAGCAGCTTAAGTCTTGCCTACGAGCAGTACTTC	CASSLSLAYEQYF
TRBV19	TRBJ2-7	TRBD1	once	TGTGCCAGTAGTATAATTTCGGACAGGGGCGAGCAGTACTTC	CASSIISDRGEQYF
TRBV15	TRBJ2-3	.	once	TGTGCCACCAGCATCGGGACCGGAGCAACAGATACGCAGTATTTT	CATSIGTGATDTQYF
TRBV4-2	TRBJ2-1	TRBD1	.	TGTGCCAGCAGCCTAACCGGGACAGGGGCTAATGAGCAGTTCTTC	CASSLTGTGANEQFF
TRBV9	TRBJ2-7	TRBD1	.	TGTGCCAGCAGCGTAGACGGCAGGGGGCTCTACGAGCAGTACTTC	CASSVDGRGLYEQYF
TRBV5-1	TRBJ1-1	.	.	TGCGCCAGCAGCTTGAGGGTTGAGAACACTGAAGCTTTCTTT	CASSLRVENTEAFF
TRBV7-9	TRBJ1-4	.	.	TGTGCCAGCAGCTTAGGGACTTCAGACAGCCGTGAAAAACTGTTTTTT	CASSLGTSDSREKLFF
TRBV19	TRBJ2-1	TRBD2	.	TGTGCCAGTAGTATAACGGGGGGCAATGAGCAGTTCTTC	CASSITGGNEQFF
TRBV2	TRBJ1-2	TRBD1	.	TGTGCCAGCAGTGAATCAGGGGGATATGGCTACACCTTC	CASSESGGYGYTF
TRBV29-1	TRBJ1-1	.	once	TGCAGCGCCTACCCAATGGCCGTGAACACTGAAGCTTTCTTT	CSAYPMAVNTEAFF
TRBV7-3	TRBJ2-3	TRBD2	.	TGTGCCAGCAGCTTAACTCTAGCGGGAGATACGCAGTATTTT	CASSLTLAGDTQYF
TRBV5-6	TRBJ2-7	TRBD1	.	TGTGCCAGCAGCTTGGGGACAGGGCTCTACGAGCAGTACTTC	CASSLGTGLYEQYF
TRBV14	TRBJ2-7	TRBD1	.	TGTGCCAGCAGCCCACTACCTGGACAGGGAAACGAGCAGTACTTC	CASSPLPGQGNEQYF
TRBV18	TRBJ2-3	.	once	TGTGCCAGCTCACCTCGAGACAGGAATACGCAGTATTTT	CASSPRDRNTQYF
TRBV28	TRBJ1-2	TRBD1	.	TGTGCCAGCAGTTTATCCAGGGGGGCATTTGGTGGCTACACCTTC	CASSLSRGAFGGYTF
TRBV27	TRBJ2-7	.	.	TGTGCCAGCAGTATTGCCGGGACTCTGACCTACGAGCAGTACTTC	CASSIAGTLTYEQYF
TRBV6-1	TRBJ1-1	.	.	TGTGCCAGCAGTGAATTTAGGAGGGGGACTGAAGCTTTCTTT	CASSEFRRGTEAFF
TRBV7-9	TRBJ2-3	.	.	TGTGCCAGCAGAGGGACAGATACGCAGTATTTT	CASRGTDTQYF
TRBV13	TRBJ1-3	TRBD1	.	TGTGCCAGCAGCTCCTCAGTCCCGGGACAGGGGCTGCGGGGAAACACCATATATTTT	CASSSSVPGQGLRGNTIYF
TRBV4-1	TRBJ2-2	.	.	TGCGCCAGCAGCCTTCTGGGCGGATGGAACACCGGGGAGCTGTTTTTT	CASSLLGGWNTGELFF